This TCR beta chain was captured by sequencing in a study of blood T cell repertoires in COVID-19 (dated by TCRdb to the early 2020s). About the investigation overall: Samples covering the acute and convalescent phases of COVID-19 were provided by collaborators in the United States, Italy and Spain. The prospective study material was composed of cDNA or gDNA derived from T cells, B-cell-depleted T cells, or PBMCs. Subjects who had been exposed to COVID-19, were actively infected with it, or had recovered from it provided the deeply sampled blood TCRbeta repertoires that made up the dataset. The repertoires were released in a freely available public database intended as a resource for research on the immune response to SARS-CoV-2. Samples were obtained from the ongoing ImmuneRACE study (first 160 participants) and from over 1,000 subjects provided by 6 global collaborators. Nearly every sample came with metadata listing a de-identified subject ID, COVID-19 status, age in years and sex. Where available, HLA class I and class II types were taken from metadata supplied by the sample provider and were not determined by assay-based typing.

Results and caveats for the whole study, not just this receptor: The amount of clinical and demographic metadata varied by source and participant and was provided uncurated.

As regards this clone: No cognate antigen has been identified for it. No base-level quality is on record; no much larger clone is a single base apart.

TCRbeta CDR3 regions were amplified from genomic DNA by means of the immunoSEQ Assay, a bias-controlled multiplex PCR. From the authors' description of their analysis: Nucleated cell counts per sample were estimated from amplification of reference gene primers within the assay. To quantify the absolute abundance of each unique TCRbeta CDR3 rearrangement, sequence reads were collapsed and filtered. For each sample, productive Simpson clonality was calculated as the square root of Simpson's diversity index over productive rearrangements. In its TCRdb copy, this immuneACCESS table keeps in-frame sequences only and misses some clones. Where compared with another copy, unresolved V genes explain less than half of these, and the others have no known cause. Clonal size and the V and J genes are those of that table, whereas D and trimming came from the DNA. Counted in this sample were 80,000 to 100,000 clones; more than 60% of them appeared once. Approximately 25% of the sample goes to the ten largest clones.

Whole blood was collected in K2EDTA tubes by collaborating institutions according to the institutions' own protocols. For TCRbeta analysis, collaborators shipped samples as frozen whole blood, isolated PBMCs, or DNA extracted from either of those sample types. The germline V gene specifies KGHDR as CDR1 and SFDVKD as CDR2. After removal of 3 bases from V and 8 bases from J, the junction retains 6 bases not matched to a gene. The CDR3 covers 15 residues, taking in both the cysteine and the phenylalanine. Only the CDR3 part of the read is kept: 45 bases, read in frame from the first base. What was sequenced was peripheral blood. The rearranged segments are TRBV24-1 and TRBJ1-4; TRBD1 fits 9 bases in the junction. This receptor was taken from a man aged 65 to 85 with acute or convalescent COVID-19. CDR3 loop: CATSDPGTGNEKLFF. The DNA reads TGTGCCACCAGTGATCCCGGGACAGGGAACGAAAAACTGTTTTTT.